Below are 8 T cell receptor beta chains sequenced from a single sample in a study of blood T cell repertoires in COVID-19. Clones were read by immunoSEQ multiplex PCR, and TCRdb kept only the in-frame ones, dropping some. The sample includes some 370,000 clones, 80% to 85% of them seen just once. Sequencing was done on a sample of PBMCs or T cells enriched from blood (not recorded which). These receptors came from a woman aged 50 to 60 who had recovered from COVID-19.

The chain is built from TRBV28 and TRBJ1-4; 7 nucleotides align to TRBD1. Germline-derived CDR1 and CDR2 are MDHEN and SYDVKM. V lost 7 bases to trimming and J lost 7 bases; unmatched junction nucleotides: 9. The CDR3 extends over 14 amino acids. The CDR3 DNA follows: TGTGCCAGCAACCCGACAGGGAAGAGTGAAAAACTGTTTTTT. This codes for CASNPTGKSEKLFF.

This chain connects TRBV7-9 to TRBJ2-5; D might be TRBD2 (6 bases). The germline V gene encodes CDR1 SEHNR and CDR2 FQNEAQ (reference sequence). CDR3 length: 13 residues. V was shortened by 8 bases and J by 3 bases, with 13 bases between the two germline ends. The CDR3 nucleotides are TGTGCCAGCGGTCCCGGCGGGAAAGAGACCCAGTACTTC. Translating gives CASGPGGKETQYF.

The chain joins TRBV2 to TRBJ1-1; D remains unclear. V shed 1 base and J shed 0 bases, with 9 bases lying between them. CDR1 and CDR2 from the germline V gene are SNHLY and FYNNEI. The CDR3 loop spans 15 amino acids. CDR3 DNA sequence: TGTGCCAGCAGTGAAGACAGCGGCATGAACACTGAAGCTTTCTTT. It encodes CASSEDSGMNTEAFF.

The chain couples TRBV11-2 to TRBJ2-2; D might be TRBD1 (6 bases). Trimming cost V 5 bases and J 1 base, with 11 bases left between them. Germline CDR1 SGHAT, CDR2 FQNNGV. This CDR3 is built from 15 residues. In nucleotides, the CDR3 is TGTGCCAGCAGCCGGGGACAAGGGAACACCGGGGAGCTGTTTTTT. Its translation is CASSRGQGNTGELFF. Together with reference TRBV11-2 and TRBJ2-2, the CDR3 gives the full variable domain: EAGVAQSPRYKIIEKRQSVAFWCNPISGHATLYWYQQILGQGPKLLIQFQNNGVVDDSQLPKDRFSAERLKGVDSTLKIQPAKLEDSAVYLCASSRGQGNTGELFFGEGSRLTVL.

The CDR3 region is CASSFLAGGGADTQYF. CDR3 DNA: TGTGCCAGCAGTTTCCTAGCGGGAGGGGGGGCAGATACGCAGTATTTT. The chain combines TRBV27 with TRBJ2-3, with 12 bases aligning to TRBD2. This CDR3 is built from 16 residues. Germline CDR1 reads MNHEY; CDR2 reads SMNVEV (reference sequence). The trim removed 3 bases at V and 4 bases at J, leaving 5 bases unmatched.

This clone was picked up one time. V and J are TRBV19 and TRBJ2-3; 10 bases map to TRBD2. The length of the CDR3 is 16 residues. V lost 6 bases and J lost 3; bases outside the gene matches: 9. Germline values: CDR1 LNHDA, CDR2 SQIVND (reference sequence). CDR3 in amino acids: CASSKGSSGRTDTQYF. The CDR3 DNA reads TGTGCCAGTAGCAAAGGGAGTAGCGGGAGGACAGATACGCAGTATTTT. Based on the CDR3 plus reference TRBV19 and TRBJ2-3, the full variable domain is DGGITQSPKYLFRKEGQNVTLSCEQNLNHDAMYWYRQDPGQGLRLIYYSQIVNDFQKGDIAEGYSVSREKKESFPLTVTSAQKNPTAFYLCASSKGSSGRTDTQYFGPGTRLTVL.

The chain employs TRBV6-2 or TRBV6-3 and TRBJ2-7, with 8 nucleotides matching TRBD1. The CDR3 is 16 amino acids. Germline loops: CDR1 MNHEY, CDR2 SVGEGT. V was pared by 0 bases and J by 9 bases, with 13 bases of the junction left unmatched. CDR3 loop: CASSYSGTGILRRQYF. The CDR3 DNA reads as TGTGCCAGCAGTTACTCAGGGACAGGAATCCTACGAAGGCAGTACTTC.

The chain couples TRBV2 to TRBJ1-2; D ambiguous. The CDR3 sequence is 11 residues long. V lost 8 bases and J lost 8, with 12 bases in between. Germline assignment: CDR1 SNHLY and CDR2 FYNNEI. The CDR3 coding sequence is TGTGCCAGCTACGGAGGGAAAGGCTACACCTTC. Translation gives CASYGGKGYTF.